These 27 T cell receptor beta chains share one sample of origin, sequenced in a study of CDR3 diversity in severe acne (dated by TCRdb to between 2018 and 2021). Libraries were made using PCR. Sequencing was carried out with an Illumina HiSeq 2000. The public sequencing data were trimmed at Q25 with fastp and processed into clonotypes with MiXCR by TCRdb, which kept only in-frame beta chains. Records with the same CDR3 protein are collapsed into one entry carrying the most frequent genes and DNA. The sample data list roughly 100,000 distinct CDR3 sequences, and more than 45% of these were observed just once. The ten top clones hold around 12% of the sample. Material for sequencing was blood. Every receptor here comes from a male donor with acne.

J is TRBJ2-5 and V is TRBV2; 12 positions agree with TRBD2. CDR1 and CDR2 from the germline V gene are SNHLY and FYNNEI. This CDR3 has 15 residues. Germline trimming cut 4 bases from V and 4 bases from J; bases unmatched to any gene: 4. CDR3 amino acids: CASSGTSGAGETQYF. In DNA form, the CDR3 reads TGTGCCAGCAGTGGGACTAGCGGGGCGGGAGAGACCCAGTACTTC.

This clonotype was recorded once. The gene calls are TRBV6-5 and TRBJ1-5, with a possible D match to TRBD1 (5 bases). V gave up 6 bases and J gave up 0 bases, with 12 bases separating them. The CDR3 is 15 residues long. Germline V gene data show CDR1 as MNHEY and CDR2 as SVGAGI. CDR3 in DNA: TGTGCCAGCAGGGTAGGACACAATAGCAATCAGCCCCAGCATTTT. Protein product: CASRVGHNSNQPQHF.

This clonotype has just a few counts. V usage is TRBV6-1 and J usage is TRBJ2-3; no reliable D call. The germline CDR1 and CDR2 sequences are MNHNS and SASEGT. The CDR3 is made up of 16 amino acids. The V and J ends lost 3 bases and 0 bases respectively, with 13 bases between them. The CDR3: CASSELVARSTDTQYF. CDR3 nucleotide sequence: TGTGCCAGCAGTGAGTTGGTGGCTAGGAGCACAGATACGCAGTATTTT.

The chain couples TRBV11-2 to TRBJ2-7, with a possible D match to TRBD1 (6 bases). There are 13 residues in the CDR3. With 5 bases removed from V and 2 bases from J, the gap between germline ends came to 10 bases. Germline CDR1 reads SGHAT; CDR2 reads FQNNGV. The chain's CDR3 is CASSQPGAYEQYF. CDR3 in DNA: TGTGCCAGCAGCCAGCCAGGGGCCTACGAGCAGTACTTC.

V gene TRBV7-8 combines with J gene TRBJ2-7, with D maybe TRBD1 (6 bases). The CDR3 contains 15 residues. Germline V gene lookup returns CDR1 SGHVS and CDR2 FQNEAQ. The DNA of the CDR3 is TGTGCCAGCAGCTTCGCAGGGGTTCCCACGTACGAGCAGCACGTC. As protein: CASSFAGVPTYEQHV.

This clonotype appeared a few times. This chain's CDR3 is CASSTRLAGRLSEQFF. The CDR3 bases are TGTGCCAGCAGCACCCGACTAGCGGGAAGGTTGAGTGAGCAGTTCTTC. This sequence joins TRBV7-6 and TRBJ2-1; 11 bases agree with TRBD2. J was trimmed by 9 bases and V by 5 bases; bases with no gene match: 12. The CDR3 is 16 amino acids. The germline gives CDR1 SGHVS, CDR2 FNYEAQ.

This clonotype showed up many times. CDR3 sequence: CASSLWTGELFF. The CDR3 nucleotides are TGTGCCAGCAGCTTGTGGACCGGGGAGCTGTTTTTT. The chain couples TRBV5-6 to TRBJ2-2, with D hard to call. V was clipped by 1 base and J by 5 bases, with 3 bases between them. The CDR3 runs 12 residues. Germline CDR1 and CDR2: SGHDT and YYEEEE.

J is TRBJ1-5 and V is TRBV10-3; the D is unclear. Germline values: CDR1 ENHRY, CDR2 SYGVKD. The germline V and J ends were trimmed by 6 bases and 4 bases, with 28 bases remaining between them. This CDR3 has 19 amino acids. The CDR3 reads CAISETKNGNTSQNQPQHF. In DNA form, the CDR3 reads TGTGCCATCAGCGAAACGAAAAATGGGAACACAAGTCAGAATCAGCCCCAGCATTTT.

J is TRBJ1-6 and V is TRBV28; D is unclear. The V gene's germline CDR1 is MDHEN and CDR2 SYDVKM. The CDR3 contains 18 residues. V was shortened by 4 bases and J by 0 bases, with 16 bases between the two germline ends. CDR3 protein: CASSSSTPVSSYNSPLHF. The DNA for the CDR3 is TGTGCCAGCAGTTCTAGCACCCCGGTGAGCTCCTATAATTCACCCCTCCACTTT.

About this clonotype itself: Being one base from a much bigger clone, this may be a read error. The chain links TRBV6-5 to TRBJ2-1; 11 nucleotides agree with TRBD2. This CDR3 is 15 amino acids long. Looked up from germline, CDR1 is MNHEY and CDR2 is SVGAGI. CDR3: CASSPLAGAYNERFF. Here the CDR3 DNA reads TGTGCCAGCAGTCCACTAGCGGGAGCCTACAATGAGCGGTTCTTC.

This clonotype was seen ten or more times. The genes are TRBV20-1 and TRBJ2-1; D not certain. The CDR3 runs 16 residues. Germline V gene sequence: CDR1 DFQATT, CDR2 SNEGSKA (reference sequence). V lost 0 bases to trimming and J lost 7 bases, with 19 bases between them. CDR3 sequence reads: CSARDQESIVGNEQFF. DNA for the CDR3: TGCAGTGCTAGAGATCAGGAGAGCATAGTTGGGAATGAGCAGTTCTTC.

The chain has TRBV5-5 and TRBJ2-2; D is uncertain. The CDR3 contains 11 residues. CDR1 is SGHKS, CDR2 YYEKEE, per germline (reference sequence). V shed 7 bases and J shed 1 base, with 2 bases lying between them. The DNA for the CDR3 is TGTGCCAGCGAGAACACCGGGGAGCTGTTTTTT. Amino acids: CASENTGELFF.

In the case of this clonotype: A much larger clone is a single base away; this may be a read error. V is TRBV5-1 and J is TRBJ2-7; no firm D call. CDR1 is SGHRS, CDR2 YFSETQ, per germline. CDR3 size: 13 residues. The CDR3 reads CGSSLGELDVQYF. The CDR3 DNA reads TGCGGCAGCAGCTTGGGCGAGCTAGATGTGCAGTACTTC.

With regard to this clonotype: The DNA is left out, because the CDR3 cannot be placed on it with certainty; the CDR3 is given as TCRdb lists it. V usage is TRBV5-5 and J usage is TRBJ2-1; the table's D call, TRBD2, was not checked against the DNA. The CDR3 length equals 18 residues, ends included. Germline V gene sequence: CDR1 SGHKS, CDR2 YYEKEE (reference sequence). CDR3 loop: CASSFYICSAQTLAGQFF.

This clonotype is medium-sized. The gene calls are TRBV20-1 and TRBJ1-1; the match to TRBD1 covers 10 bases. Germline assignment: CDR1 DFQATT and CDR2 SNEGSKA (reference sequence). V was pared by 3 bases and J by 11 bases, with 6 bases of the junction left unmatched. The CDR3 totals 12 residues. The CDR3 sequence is CSASRTGGYAFF. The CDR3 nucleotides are TGCAGTGCTAGCCGGACAGGGGGGTATGCTTTCTTT.

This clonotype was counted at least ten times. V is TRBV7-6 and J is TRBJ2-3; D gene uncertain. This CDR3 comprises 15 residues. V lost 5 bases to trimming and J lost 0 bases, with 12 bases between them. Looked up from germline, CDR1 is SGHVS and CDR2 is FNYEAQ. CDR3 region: CASSAAPRSTDTQYF. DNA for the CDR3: TGTGCCAGCAGCGCCGCTCCTCGGAGCACAGATACGCAGTATTTT.

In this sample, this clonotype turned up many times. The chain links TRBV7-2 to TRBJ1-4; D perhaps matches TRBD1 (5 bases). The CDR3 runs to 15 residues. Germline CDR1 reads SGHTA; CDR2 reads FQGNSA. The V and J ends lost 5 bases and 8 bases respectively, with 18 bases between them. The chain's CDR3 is CASSPGLPRGEKLFF. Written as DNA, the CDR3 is TGTGCCAGCAGCCCTGGGCTTCCCCGGGGGGAAAAACTGTTTTTT.

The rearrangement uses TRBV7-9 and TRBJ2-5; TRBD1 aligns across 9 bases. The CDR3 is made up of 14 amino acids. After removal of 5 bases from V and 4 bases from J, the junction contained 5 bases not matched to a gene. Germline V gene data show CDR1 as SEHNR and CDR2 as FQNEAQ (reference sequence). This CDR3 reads CASSKGQGRETQYF. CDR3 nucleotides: TGTGCCAGCAGCAAGGGACAGGGAAGAGAGACCCAGTACTTC.

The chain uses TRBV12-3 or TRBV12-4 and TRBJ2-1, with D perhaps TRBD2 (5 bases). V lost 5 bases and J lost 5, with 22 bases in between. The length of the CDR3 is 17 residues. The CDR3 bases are TGTGCCAGCAGTCTGAGCCGGGTGGGAGCGGCTGACAATGAGCAGTTCTTC. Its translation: CASSLSRVGAADNEQFF.

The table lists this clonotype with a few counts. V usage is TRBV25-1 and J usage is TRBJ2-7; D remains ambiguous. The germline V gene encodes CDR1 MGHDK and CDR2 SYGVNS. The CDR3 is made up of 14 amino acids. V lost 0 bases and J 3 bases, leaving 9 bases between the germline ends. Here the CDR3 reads CASSEYLDDYEQYF. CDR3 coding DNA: TGTGCCAGCAGTGAATATCTTGACGACTACGAGCAGTACTTC.

The CDR3 nucleotides read TGTGCCAGCAGCCCGACTAGCGGGAGCCATGAGCAGTTCTTC. Protein product: CASSPTSGSHEQFF. The rearrangement links TRBV7-3 to TRBJ2-1, with 12 bases identical to TRBD2. Germline CDR1 reads SGHTA; CDR2 reads FQGTGA. The CDR3 has 14 amino acids. V shed 5 bases and J 8 bases; nucleotides not matched to a gene: 4.

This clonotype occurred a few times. For the CDR3, the DNA is TGTGCCATCAGTGAGTCGGTAGCGGGAGGGCAAGAGACCCAGTACTTC. Translating it yields CAISESVAGGQETQYF. The chain combines TRBV10-3 with TRBJ2-5; 11 bases map to TRBD2. This CDR3 contains 16 residues. Germline trimming cut 0 bases from V and 2 bases from J; bases unmatched to any gene: 2. Germline CDR1 and CDR2: ENHRY and SYGVKD.

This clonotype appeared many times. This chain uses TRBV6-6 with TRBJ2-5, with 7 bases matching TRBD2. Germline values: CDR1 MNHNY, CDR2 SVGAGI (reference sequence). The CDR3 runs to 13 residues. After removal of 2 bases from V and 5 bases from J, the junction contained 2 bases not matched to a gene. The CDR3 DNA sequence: TGTGCCAGCAGTTACCGGGAGGAGGAGACCCAGTACTTC. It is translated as CASSYREEETQYF.

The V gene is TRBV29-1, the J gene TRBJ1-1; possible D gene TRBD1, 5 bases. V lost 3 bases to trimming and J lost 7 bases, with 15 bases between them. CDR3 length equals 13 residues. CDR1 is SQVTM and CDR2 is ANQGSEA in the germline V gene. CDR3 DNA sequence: TGCAGCGTTGAGCGGGGACGGATCAATGAAGCTTTCTTT. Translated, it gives CSVERGRINEAFF.

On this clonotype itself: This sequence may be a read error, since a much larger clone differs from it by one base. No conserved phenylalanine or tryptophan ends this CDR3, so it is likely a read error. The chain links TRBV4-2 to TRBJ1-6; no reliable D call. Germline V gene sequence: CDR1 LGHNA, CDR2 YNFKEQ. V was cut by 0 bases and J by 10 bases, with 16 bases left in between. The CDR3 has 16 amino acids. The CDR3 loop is CASSQERSGLGSPLHL. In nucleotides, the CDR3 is TGTGCCAGCAGCCAAGAGAGGTCGGGCCTAGGGTCACCCCTCCACTTG.

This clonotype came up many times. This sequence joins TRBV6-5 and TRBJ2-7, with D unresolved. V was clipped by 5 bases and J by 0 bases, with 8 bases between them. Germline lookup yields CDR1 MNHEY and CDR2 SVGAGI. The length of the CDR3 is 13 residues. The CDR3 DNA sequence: TGTGCCAGCAGTAAGACTTACTCCTACGAGCAGTACTTC. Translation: CASSKTYSYEQYF.

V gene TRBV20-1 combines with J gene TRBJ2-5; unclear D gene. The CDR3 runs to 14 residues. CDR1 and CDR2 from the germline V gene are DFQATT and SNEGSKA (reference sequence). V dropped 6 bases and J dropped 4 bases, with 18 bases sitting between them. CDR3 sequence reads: CSASSYVSSETQYF. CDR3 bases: TGCAGTGCCAGCAGTTACGTCAGCTCAGAGACCCAGTACTTC.